The clone carrying this T cell receptor beta chain was recorded a few times. This record belongs to a study of blood T cell repertoires in COVID-19. Study-wide context: Samples came from the United States, Italy and Spain, spanning acute and convalescent COVID-19. In each case, the material was cDNA or gDNA derived from T cells, B-cell-depleted T cells, or PBMCs.

Per the original data handling: It was from reference gene primer amplification that nucleated cell counts were estimated. Assay used: immunoSEQ multiplex PCR; TCRdb lists only in-frame clones, some missing. That table gives V, J and clone size, and the DNA gave D and trimming. The sample has 100,000 to 120,000 clones; 60% to 80% are singletons. Trimming took 0 bases from V and 6 from J, leaving 10 bases between them. Germline CDR1 SGHTA, CDR2 FQGTGA. This CDR3 spans 14 amino acids. The chain joins TRBV7-3 to TRBJ2-3, with D possibly TRBD1 on 6 matching bases. The specimen sequenced was peripheral blood. The TCR originated in a woman older than 75 with active or convalescent COVID-19. In DNA form, the CDR3 reads TGTGCCAGCAGCTTAACAGTTGGGGGCGATACGCAGTATTTT. This sequence encodes CASSLTVGGDTQYF.